One sample yielded the 19 T cell receptor beta chains listed below, sequenced in a study of blood T cell repertoires in COVID-19. The protocol was immunoSEQ multiplex PCR, while the TCRdb copy is restricted to in-frame clones and leaves out a portion. The table has tens of thousands of clones, 75% to 90% seen once. Sequencing input: peripheral blood. All receptors derive from a man aged 55 to 69 with acute or convalescent COVID-19.

This clone was recorded a few times. This chain uses TRBV30 with TRBJ1-1, with TRBD1 matching over 9 bases. The junction had 4 bases not matched to a gene; V was cut back by 2 bases and J by 3 bases. The CDR3 contains 14 residues. In germline, CDR1 is GTSNPN, CDR2 SVGIG (reference sequence). This chain's CDR3 is CAWSRDRGYTEAFF. The CDR3 DNA reads TGTGCCTGGAGTAGAGACAGGGGGTACACTGAAGCTTTCTTT.

The chain links TRBV28 to TRBJ1-2; TRBD1 aligns across 7 bases. The ends lost 3 bases at V and 0 bases at J; junction bases unmatched: 7. CDR1 is MDHEN and CDR2 is SYDVKM in the germline V gene. The CDR3 runs to 16 residues. The CDR3 protein is CASSFSGGASNYGYTF. DNA of the CDR3: TGTGCCAGCAGTTTCTCAGGGGGAGCATCTAACTATGGCTACACCTTC.

V is TRBV5-1 and J is TRBJ2-7, with TRBD2 matching over 8 bases. Germline V gene sequence: CDR1 SGHRS, CDR2 YFSETQ. CDR3 length: 13 amino acids. V shed 2 bases and J 7 bases; nucleotides not matched to a gene: 5. The CDR3 is CASSFPGGLEQYF. DNA for the CDR3: TGCGCCAGCAGCTTCCCGGGAGGGCTTGAGCAGTACTTC.

The chain recombines TRBV2 with TRBJ1-2; D is undetermined. This CDR3 comprises 11 residues. Per the germline V gene, CDR1 is SNHLY and CDR2 is FYNNEI. V lost 3 bases and J lost 5, with 4 bases in between. CDR3 sequence (DNA): TGTGCCAGCAGTGACCTGTATGGCTACACCTTC. The encoded protein is CASSDLYGYTF.

The chain employs TRBV9 and TRBJ1-2; D perhaps matches TRBD1 (6 bases). Germline CDR1 reads SGDLS; CDR2 reads YYNGEE. CDR3 length: 15 amino acids. Trimming removed 4 bases at V and 5 bases at J, with 18 bases between. CDR3 protein: CASSPLGQVQYGYTF. CDR3 DNA sequence: TGTGCCAGCAGCCCCTTGGGACAAGTACAATATGGCTACACCTTC.

The chain links TRBV28 to TRBJ2-3; TRBD2 aligns across 14 bases. The CDR3 spans 19 residues. Trimming removed 4 bases from V and 6 bases from J; junction bases left unmatched: 15. The germline CDR1 and CDR2 sequences are MDHEN and SYDVKM. CDR3 DNA sequence: TGTGCCAGCAGTTCCCCGGGACTAGCGGGAGCATGGGGTGGGGATACGCAGTATTTT. This gives the protein CASSSPGLAGAWGGDTQYF. The complete variable domain, with remaining parts taken from reference TRBV28 and TRBJ2-3, reads DVKVTQSSRYLVKRTGEKVFLECVQDMDHENMFWYRQDPGLGLRLIYFSYDVKMKEKGDIPEGYSVSREKKERFSLILESASTNQTSMYLCASSSPGLAGAWGGDTQYFGPGTRLTVL.

This chain uses TRBV10-3 with TRBJ2-1, with a weak D call TRBD2 (7 bases). Trimming cost V 8 bases and J 6 bases, with 17 bases left between them. Germline CDR1 and CDR2: ENHRY and SYGVKD. The CDR3 consists of 14 residues. CDR3 coding DNA: TGTGCCATCTCCCGGGGGGCTAGAGGCAATGAGCAGTTCTTC. Translated: CAISRGARGNEQFF.

The chain employs TRBV4-2 and TRBJ1-1; no clear D gene. Looked up from germline, CDR1 is LGHNA and CDR2 is YNFKEQ. V lost 0 bases, J lost 8 bases, and 13 bases lay in between. The CDR3 extends over 14 amino acids. CDR3 amino acids: CASSQDFIGGEAFF. Here the CDR3 DNA reads TGTGCCAGCAGCCAAGATTTTATTGGCGGAGAAGCTTTCTTT.

The J gene is TRBJ1-2, the V gene TRBV18; TRBD1 matches 9 bases. Germline values: CDR1 KGHSH, CDR2 LQKENI. With 3 bases clipped from V and 8 bases from J, the junction kept 16 bases outside the gene matches. There are 17 residues in the CDR3. CDR3 bases: TGTGCCAGCTCACCTTGGGACAGGGACGGAACTATGGGAGGCTACACCTTC. Translated, it gives CASSPWDRDGTMGGYTF.

This chain joins TRBV29-1 and TRBJ2-1, with 9 bases aligning to TRBD1. The CDR3 has 16 amino acids. Germline trimming cut 3 bases from V and 0 bases from J; bases unmatched to any gene: 6. Looked up from germline, CDR1 is SQVTM and CDR2 is ANQGSEA. CDR3 DNA sequence: TGCAGCGTTGACTCTGACAGGGGGAGCTCCTACAATGAGCAGTTCTTC. It is translated as CSVDSDRGSSYNEQFF.

The chain carries TRBV2 and TRBJ2-2; the match to TRBD2 covers 10 bases. V dropped 10 bases and J dropped 7; count of bases not matched to a gene: 12. The CDR3 covers 15 residues. Germline values: CDR1 SNHLY, CDR2 FYNNEI. The CDR3: CATRGLAGEGGELFF. The CDR3 region has the DNA TGTGCCACCCGCGGGCTAGCGGGAGAGGGCGGGGAGCTGTTTTTT. The whole variable domain, filled in from reference TRBV2 and TRBJ2-2, reads EPEVTQTPSHQVTQMGQEVILRCVPISNHLYFYWYRQILGQKVEFLVSFYNNEISEKSEIFDDQFSVERPDGSNFTLKIRSTKLEDSAMYFCATRGLAGEGGELFFGEGSRLTVL.

The V call is TRBV7-2, the J call TRBJ1-4; D is uncertain. The CDR3 consists of 15 residues. Trimming removed 5 bases from V and 4 bases from J, with 14 bases in between. Germline CDR1 reads SGHTA; CDR2 reads FQGNSA. The CDR3 DNA reads as TGTGCCAGCAGCCTTAGCGCCCAGCTTAATGAAAAACTGTTTTTT. Translated: CASSLSAQLNEKLFF.

The chain combines TRBV5-1 with TRBJ2-5; D possibly corresponds to TRBD2 (5 bases). The V gene lost 4 bases and the J gene lost 5 bases, with 9 bases spanning the gap. CDR1 is SGHRS and CDR2 is YFSETQ in the germline V gene. The CDR3 consists of 12 residues. The CDR3 reads CASSAGKETQYF. The CDR3 DNA reads TGCGCCAGCAGCGCCGGGAAGGAGACCCAGTACTTC.

The chain combines TRBV30 with TRBJ2-3; 9 nucleotides align to TRBD2. In germline, CDR1 is GTSNPN, CDR2 SVGIG (reference sequence). The CDR3 totals 15 residues. Trimming removed 0 bases from V and 4 bases from J; junction bases left unmatched: 5. Written as DNA, the CDR3 is TGTGCCTGGAGTGTGGTAGCGGGAGTAGCAGATACGCAGTATTTT. It yields the protein CAWSVVAGVADTQYF.

The chain has TRBV29-1 and TRBJ2-1, with 11 bases aligning to TRBD2. The germline gives CDR1 SQVTM, CDR2 ANQGSEA. The CDR3 covers 15 residues. Trimming removed 3 bases from V and 10 bases from J; junction bases left unmatched: 11. The CDR3 region is CSVEGTSGSVREQFF. CDR3 DNA: TGCAGCGTTGAGGGAACTAGCGGGAGCGTAAGGGAGCAGTTCTTC.

This chain joins TRBV11-2 and TRBJ1-1, with D perhaps TRBD1 (6 bases). Between the trimmed V and J ends, which lost 2 bases and 4 bases, there was a span of 11 bases. CDR1 and CDR2 from the germline V gene are SGHAT and FQNNGV. The CDR3 runs to 14 residues. CDR3 region: CASSLTGQSTEAFF. The CDR3 DNA is TGTGCCAGCAGCTTAACTGGACAGTCCACTGAAGCTTTCTTT. Combining the CDR3 with reference TRBV11-2 and TRBJ1-1 gives the whole variable domain EAGVAQSPRYKIIEKRQSVAFWCNPISGHATLYWYQQILGQGPKLLIQFQNNGVVDDSQLPKDRFSAERLKGVDSTLKIQPAKLEDSAVYLCASSLTGQSTEAFFGQGTRLTVV.

Only one count was recorded for this clone. The rearrangement uses TRBV10-3 and TRBJ2-1; D possibly corresponds to TRBD2 (5 bases). Deletions cut 11 bases from V and 5 bases from J, with 16 bases between. Germline V lookup: CDR1 ENHRY, CDR2 SYGVKD. The CDR3 sequence is 13 residues long. CDR3 DNA sequence: TGTGCCTTCCGGTCTAGGGAGAACAATGAGCAGTTCTTC. Translating gives CAFRSRENNEQFF.

The chain employs TRBV5-8 and TRBJ2-2, with D possibly being TRBD1 (6 bases). Per germline, CDR1 SGHTS and CDR2 YDEGEE. The CDR3 has 14 residues. The V and J ends lost 4 bases and 1 base respectively, with 8 bases between them. The CDR3 protein is CASSRGQNTGELFF. As DNA, the CDR3 is TGTGCCAGCAGCCGGGGACAGAACACCGGGGAGCTGTTTTTT.

The chain couples TRBV18 to TRBJ1-3, with 7 positions matching TRBD1. J was trimmed by 0 bases and V by 6 bases; bases with no gene match: 8. Germline lookup yields CDR1 KGHSH and CDR2 LQKENI. The length of the CDR3 is 16 residues. The CDR3: CASSLTGANSGNTIYF. The DNA of the CDR3 is TGTGCCAGCTCTCTTACAGGGGCCAACTCTGGAAACACCATATATTTT. The full variable domain, with the rest looked up from reference TRBV18 and TRBJ1-3, is NAGVMQNPRHLVRRRGQEARLRCSPMKGHSHVYWYRQLPEEGLKFMVYLQKENIIDESGMPKERFSAEFPKEGPSILRIQQVVRGDSAAYFCASSLTGANSGNTIYFGEGSWLTVV.